This T cell receptor (beta chain) was found in a study of shared T cell receptors in the human thymus. The CDR3 runs 14 residues. Germline V CDR1 and CDR2: SGHTA, FQGTGA. V was pared by 5 bases and J by 5 bases, with 16 bases between. The assay was immunoSEQ multiplex PCR, and TCRdb's table has in-frame clones only and misses some. The repertoire holds around 340,000 clones, with approximately 95% as singletons. The TCR originated in a human donor. This sequence joins TRBV7-3 and TRBJ2-7, with D perhaps TRBD1 or TRBD2 (5 bases each). The material sequenced was thymocytes. CDR3 region: CASSRTGPQDEQYF. As DNA, the CDR3 is TGTGCCAGCAGCCGTACGGGACCCCAGGACGAGCAGTACTTC.